This TCR beta chain was sequenced for a study of shared clonotypes between healthy human individuals. Looking at the study overall: CD4 naive and CD4 memory each took three plates per donor, while CD8 naive took two and CD8 memory one.

The CDR3 contains 15 residues. The germline gives CDR1 SGHRS, CDR2 YFSETQ. V was shortened by 0 bases and J by 9 bases, with 16 bases between the two germline ends. Note on this clone: What it binds is unknown.

Splitting the CD4+ cells yielded a CD45RA+ naive subset and a CD45RA-negative memory subset. Original processing notes: In the immunoSEQ data, sequences were junction-only and lacked quality scores, so filtering differed. TCRdb keeps only in-frame clones here, not all; method: immunoSEQ multiplex PCR. That table furnishes V, J and clone size, whereas the DNA furnished D and trimming. The top ten clones hold 0.37% of a sample with some 2,500,000 clones, 85% to 95% of them seen once. Study-level findings and limits: A small donor pool kept down the genetic and exposure-history diversity that was represented.

Sample: naive CD4+ T cells from PBMCs. The subset was: CD45RA+ positively selected. This chain joins TRBV5-1 and TRBJ1-5; possibly TRBD1 for D (6 bases). The clonotype comes from a man younger than 30 in good health. Some clones in this sample may be carry-over from other donors' samples. CDR3 sequence (DNA): TGCGCCAGCAGCTTGGACGAGGGGGAGGGGCGGCCCCAGCATTTT. Translating gives CASSLDEGEGRPQHF.